This entry lists 22 T cell receptor beta chains sequenced from one sample in a study of shared clonotypes between healthy human individuals. The repertoire was sequenced with immunoSEQ multiplex PCR; TCRdb's copy has only in-frame clones and lacks some. The profile covers about a million clones, with approximately 80% appearing a single time and around 1.4% taken by the ten largest. The sequencing input was memory CD4+ T cells sorted from blood. Described subset: CD45RA-negative fraction. The receptors derive from a man younger than 30 in good health.

The chain's CDR3 is CASSPRTSGGAKNIQYF. CDR3 nucleotide sequence: TGTGCCAGCAGCCCAAGGACTAGCGGGGGGGCCAAAAACATTCAGTACTTC. This chain links TRBV7-2 with TRBJ2-4; 14 bases are a match to TRBD2. Trimming removed 5 bases from V and 1 base from J; junction bases left unmatched: 4. From germline, CDR1 is SGHTA and CDR2 FQGNSA. The CDR3 consists of 17 residues.

In nucleotides, the CDR3 is TGTGCCAGCAGTCCAAATATACCTTCCGGGGGCTATGGCTACACCTTC. Amino acids: CASSPNIPSGGYGYTF. The chain combines TRBV27 with TRBJ1-2, with D possibly matching TRBD1 (5 bases). The CDR3 runs 16 residues. CDR1 and CDR2 from the germline V gene are MNHEY and SMNVEV (reference sequence). V lost 5 bases, J lost 4 bases, and 20 bases lay in between.

This clone was detected a few times. As DNA, the CDR3 is TGTGCCAGCCTCGGACAGGTCGGGGGCTACACCTTC. It encodes CASLGQVGGYTF. This chain uses TRBV25-1 with TRBJ1-2; 7 positions match TRBD1. J lost 8 bases, V lost 8 bases, and 8 bases had no gene match. There are 12 residues in the CDR3. Looked up from germline, CDR1 is MGHDK and CDR2 is SYGVNS.

The sample holds one count of this clone. The genes are TRBV4-1 and TRBJ1-4, with a possible D match to TRBD1 (5 bases). V gave up 1 base and J gave up 8 bases, with 17 bases separating them. Germline V CDR1 and CDR2: MGHRA, YSYEKL. The CDR3 runs 16 residues. This CDR3 reads CASSQGVGRAKEKLFF. CDR3 nucleotides: TGCGCCAGCAGCCAAGGGGTTGGCAGGGCGAAGGAAAAACTGTTTTTT.

The chain couples TRBV7-2 to TRBJ1-1; D is ambiguous. Trimming took off 4 bases at V and 1 base at J, with 10 bases between the two ends. The CDR3 extends over 14 amino acids. Germline CDR1 reads SGHTA; CDR2 reads FQGNSA. DNA for the CDR3: TGTGCCAGCAGCTCTGGATGGGGGAACACTGAAGCTTTCTTT. Protein product: CASSSGWGNTEAFF.

V gene TRBV11-2 combines with J gene TRBJ2-7, with D possibly matching TRBD1 (6 bases). Germline V CDR1 and CDR2: SGHAT, FQNNGV. CDR3 length equals 15 residues. With 1 base removed from V and 3 bases from J, the gap between germline ends came to 13 bases. CDR3: CASSLGFGGSYEQYF. CDR3 nucleotide sequence: TGTGCCAGCAGCTTAGGCTTTGGGGGCAGCTACGAGCAGTACTTC.

Regarding this clone: The junction shows a germline mismatch at one end, possibly a read error. This chain connects TRBV29-1 to TRBJ1-2; TRBD1 matches at 8 bases. Germline values: CDR1 SQVTM, CDR2 ANQGSEA. CDR3 length equals 15 residues. CDR3 amino acids: CSVEDRGNANYGYTF. In nucleotides, the CDR3 is TGCAGCGTAGAAGACAGGGGCAACGCTAACTATGGCTACACCTTC. The entire variable domain, with the rest obtained from reference TRBV29-1 and TRBJ1-2, is as follows: SAVISQKPSRDICQRGTSLTIQCQVDSQVTMMFWYRQQPGQSLTLIATANQGSEATYESGFVIDKFPISRPNLTFSTLTVSNMSPEDSSIYLCSVEDRGNANYGYTFGSGTRLTVV.

This chain connects TRBV6-8 to TRBJ1-2; D gene ambiguous. This CDR3 is 10 amino acids long. The V end was cut by 6 bases, the J end by 5 bases, with 4 bases between. The germline V gene has CDR1 MNHGY and CDR2 SAAAGT. The CDR3 sequence: CASRGYGYTF. For the CDR3, the DNA is TGTGCCAGCAGAGGATATGGCTACACCTTC.

Points on this clone: This sample also contains other DNA sequences that code for the same CDR3. This chain's CDR3 is CASSYGQVSYNEQFF. CDR3 sequence (DNA): TGTGCCAGCAGTTATGGGCAGGTGTCCTACAATGAGCAGTTCTTC. This chain connects TRBV6-5 to TRBJ2-1; unclear D gene. The CDR3 runs to 15 residues. Trimming pared 3 bases from V and 1 base from J, leaving 10 bases between. Germline-derived CDR1 and CDR2 are MNHEY and SVGAGI.

The V gene is TRBV12-5, the J gene TRBJ2-7, with no clear D. Looked up from germline, CDR1 is LGHNT and CDR2 is FRNRAP. The CDR3 covers 11 residues. V was cut by 5 bases and J by 3 bases, with 5 bases left in between. The CDR3 loop is CASGAHYEQYF. The CDR3 nucleotides are TGTGCTAGTGGTGCCCACTACGAGCAGTACTTC.

J is TRBJ1-3 and V is TRBV15; 8 nucleotides match TRBD1. This CDR3 has 17 amino acids. CDR1 LNHNV and CDR2 YYDKDF come from the germline V gene (reference sequence). The J segment lost 0 bases and the V segment lost 4 bases, leaving 8 bases of the junction unmatched. CDR3 loop: CATSIYRGSFSGNTIYF. In DNA form, the CDR3 reads TGTGCCACCAGCATCTACAGGGGGTCTTTCTCTGGAAACACCATATATTTT.

Worth noting for this clone: Other nucleotide sequences from this sample produce the same CDR3. The V gene is TRBV19, the J gene TRBJ1-1; no reliable D call. CDR3 length: 13 residues. The V gene's germline CDR1 is LNHDA and CDR2 SQIVND (reference sequence). V dropped 3 bases and J dropped 1 base, with 6 bases sitting between them. CDR3 coding DNA: TGTGCCAGTAGTATTGACAAGAACACTGAAGCTTTCTTT. The encoded protein is CASSIDKNTEAFF.

The chain recombines TRBV30 with TRBJ1-6; 8 positions agree with TRBD1. CDR1 and CDR2 (germline): GTSNPN, SVGIG (reference sequence). The CDR3 is 13 amino acids. Trimming removed 0 bases from V and 10 bases from J; junction bases left unmatched: 2. In nucleotides, the CDR3 is TGTGCCTGGAGTGTACAGGGGGAGTCACCCCTCCACTTT. It encodes CAWSVQGESPLHF.

V is TRBV4-3 and J is TRBJ2-3; possibly TRBD2 for D (6 bases). Germline V gives CDR1 LGHNA, CDR2 YSLEER. V lost 0 bases and J lost 1, with 11 bases in between. The CDR3 sequence is 16 residues long. The CDR3 bases are TGCGCCAGCAGCCAAGATCTGGCGGGGCGCACAGATACGCAGTATTTT. It is translated as CASSQDLAGRTDTQYF.

This clone was observed once. This sequence joins TRBV5-4 and TRBJ1-4; 8 bases match TRBD1. The CDR3 has 15 residues. V dropped 5 bases and J dropped 13; count of bases not matched to a gene: 16. From germline, CDR1 is SGHNT and CDR2 YYREEE (reference sequence). CDR3 nucleotides: TGTGCCAGCAGTTCGCCGGGACAGGCGACATCGAGACTGTTTTTT. This sequence encodes CASSSPGQATSRLFF.

In regard to this clone: The same CDR3 is also encoded by other DNA sequences in this sample. The chain combines TRBV5-1 with TRBJ1-1; TRBD1 might be the D (5 bases). This CDR3 spans 15 amino acids. Germline V gene lookup returns CDR1 SGHRS and CDR2 YFSETQ. Between the trimmed V and J ends, which lost 1 base and 0 bases, there was a span of 10 bases. The CDR3 sequence is CASSLIGGLNTEAFF. The CDR3 region has the DNA TGCGCCAGCAGCTTGATCGGGGGGTTGAACACTGAAGCTTTCTTT.

J is TRBJ2-1 and V is TRBV29-1; tentative D call: TRBD2 (6 bases). V shed 3 bases and J shed 5 bases, with 11 bases lying between them. The CDR3 covers 13 residues. Per germline, CDR1 SQVTM and CDR2 ANQGSEA. CDR3 bases: TGCAGCGTTGACGCGGGGTGGGACAATGAGCAGTTCTTC. The encoded protein is CSVDAGWDNEQFF.

In DNA, the CDR3 is TGTGCCAGCAGCCCTACTAGCGTAGCTAACTATGGCTACACCTTC. It encodes CASSPTSVANYGYTF. V usage is TRBV7-3 and J usage is TRBJ1-2; D uncertain. This CDR3 contains 15 residues. V was cut by 5 bases and J by 0 bases, with 13 bases left in between. Germline V lookup: CDR1 SGHTA, CDR2 FQGTGA.

This clone has a handful of counts. This chain joins TRBV7-6 and TRBJ1-1; D is uncertain. Trimming removed 5 bases from V and 2 bases from J, with 12 bases in between. Germline V gene sequence: CDR1 SGHVS, CDR2 FNYEAQ. The CDR3 consists of 14 residues. The CDR3 region is CASSTPGFNTEAFF. As DNA, the CDR3 is TGTGCCAGCAGCACTCCCGGTTTTAACACTGAAGCTTTCTTT.

V is TRBV5-1 and J is TRBJ2-3, with 12 positions matching TRBD2. This CDR3 is built from 16 residues. Trimming removed 4 bases from V and 4 bases from J; junction bases left unmatched: 7. Germline CDR1 reads SGHRS; CDR2 reads YFSETQ. CDR3 DNA sequence: TGCGCCAGCAGCCCCCAGGCTAGCGGGGGGGCAGATACGCAGTATTTT. This codes for CASSPQASGGADTQYF.

The gene calls are TRBV2 and TRBJ2-2; D call uncertain. Germline V gene sequence: CDR1 SNHLY, CDR2 FYNNEI. The CDR3 extends over 15 amino acids. V shed 6 bases and J shed 2 bases, with 13 bases lying between them. The CDR3 reads CASSRRGGNTGELFF. CDR3 nucleotides: TGTGCCAGCAGCCGAAGAGGCGGAAACACCGGGGAGCTGTTTTTT.

The rearrangement uses TRBV7-8 and TRBJ2-7; 9 bases are a match to TRBD2. J lost 3 bases, V lost 6 bases, and 6 bases had no gene match. The CDR3 is 14 residues long. Germline V gene sequence: CDR1 SGHVS, CDR2 FQNEAQ. The CDR3 here is CASSTREGVYEQYF. The CDR3 bases are TGTGCCAGCAGTACGCGGGAGGGGGTCTACGAGCAGTACTTC.